Below, 27 T cell receptor beta chains from the same sample are listed, as sequenced in a study of blood T cell repertoires in COVID-19. TCRdb keeps only in-frame clones here, not all; method: immunoSEQ multiplex PCR. The sample shows about 250,000 clones, roughly 82% of them seen only once. Sequencing was done on a sample of peripheral blood. Receptors were obtained from an older woman with acute or convalescent COVID-19.

The chain joins TRBV6-5 to TRBJ2-1, with 8 nucleotides matching TRBD1. Germline CDR1 MNHEY, CDR2 SVGAGI. The CDR3 is made up of 14 amino acids. With 8 bases clipped from V and 4 bases from J, the junction kept 7 bases outside the gene matches. For the CDR3, the DNA is TGTGCCAGCTGGGGGACAGGAGATTACAATGAGCAGTTCTTC. The encoded protein is CASWGTGDYNEQFF.

V gene TRBV28 combines with J gene TRBJ1-5, with 9 positions matching TRBD1. Germline values: CDR1 MDHEN, CDR2 SYDVKM. Trimming removed 5 bases from V and 7 bases from J; junction bases left unmatched: 18. The CDR3 contains 18 residues. The CDR3 reads CASSLLPGTGSSTQPQHF. Here the CDR3 DNA reads TGTGCCAGCAGTCTTCTCCCCGGGACAGGGTCATCTACCCAGCCCCAGCATTTT.

J is TRBJ2-2 and V is TRBV21-1; the D call in the table, TRBD2, was not verified against the DNA. TRBV21-1 is a known pseudogene. CDR3 size: 16 residues. The CDR3 is CASSYGTSGVAGELFF. The DNA of the CDR3 is TGTGCCAGCAGCTACGGGACTAGCGGGGTCGCCGGGGAGCTGTTTTTT.

The chain has TRBV4-1 and TRBJ1-1; no clear D gene. With 1 base removed from V and 5 bases from J, the gap between germline ends came to 8 bases. The length of the CDR3 is 13 residues. CDR1 and CDR2 from the germline V gene are MGHRA and YSYEKL. The CDR3 DNA reads TGCGCCAGCAGCCAAGGTAGAGAGACTGAAGCTTTCTTT. It translates to CASSQGRETEAFF.

This chain links TRBV4-3 with TRBJ2-7; 8 positions agree with TRBD1. The CDR3 runs 14 residues. The trim removed 1 base at V and 5 bases at J, leaving 4 bases unmatched. The germline CDR1 and CDR2 sequences are LGHNA and YSLEER. The CDR3 sequence: CASSQGQGQHEQYF. The CDR3 region has the DNA TGCGCCAGCAGCCAAGGACAGGGGCAACACGAGCAGTACTTC.

The rearrangement joins TRBV19 to TRBJ2-5, with a weak D call TRBD1 (6 bases). V was trimmed by 5 bases and J by 0 bases, leaving 16 bases between them. The CDR3 spans 16 residues. CDR1 is LNHDA, CDR2 SQIVND, per germline (reference sequence). CDR3 protein: CASSLTGPAYQETQYF. CDR3 DNA sequence: TGTGCCAGTAGTTTGACAGGCCCGGCGTACCAAGAGACCCAGTACTTC.

This clone was seen only once. This chain uses TRBV18 with TRBJ1-2; 7 bases align to TRBD1. The V segment lost 3 bases and the J segment 6 bases; nucleotides outside the gene matches: 4. CDR1 and CDR2 (germline): KGHSH, LQKENI. The CDR3 runs to 13 residues. CDR3 residues: CASSPSQGDGYTF. CDR3 DNA sequence: TGTGCCAGCTCACCCAGCCAGGGGGATGGCTACACCTTC.

Only one count was recorded for this clone. V and J are TRBV28 and TRBJ1-1, with a weak D call TRBD1 (6 bases). V was pared by 8 bases and J by 0 bases, with 13 bases between. CDR1 is MDHEN, CDR2 SYDVKM, per germline. The CDR3 length is 14 residues. The CDR3 region is CASQGSPMNTEAFF. Here the CDR3 DNA reads TGTGCCAGCCAGGGGAGCCCGATGAACACTGAAGCTTTCTTT.

The gene calls are TRBV19 and TRBJ2-7; 10 nucleotides match TRBD1. Unmatched junction bases numbered 10, after V lost 6 bases and J lost 5 bases. In germline, CDR1 is LNHDA, CDR2 SQIVND (reference sequence). This CDR3 has 15 residues. In DNA form, the CDR3 reads TGTGCCAGTAGCGAAACCGGGACAGGGGCGGACGAGCAGTACTTC. Protein product: CASSETGTGADEQYF.

The DNA of the CDR3 is TGTGCCAGCTCACCGAACCCCGGGACAACCCAGCCACCCCTCCACTTT. Protein: CASSPNPGTTQPPLHF. The rearrangement uses TRBV18 and TRBJ1-6; TRBD1 might be the D (6 bases). Germline V gene lookup returns CDR1 KGHSH and CDR2 LQKENI. The length of the CDR3 is 16 residues. Trimming shortened V by 3 bases and J by 11 bases, and 20 bases separated the two germline ends.

The table lists this clone with a few counts. CDR3 nucleotides: TGTGCCAGCTCACCGCGTCTTGGACTAGCGGGGGCTACCGGGGAGCTGTTTTTT. Protein product: CASSPRLGLAGATGELFF. The chain has TRBV18 and TRBJ2-2; 13 bases agree with TRBD2. Germline V lookup: CDR1 KGHSH, CDR2 LQKENI. This CDR3 contains 18 residues. The V and J ends lost 3 bases and 5 bases, in that order; junction bases with no gene match: 9. The full variable domain, in which reference TRBV18 and TRBJ2-2 provide the parts outside the CDR3, is NAGVMQNPRHLVRRRGQEARLRCSPMKGHSHVYWYRQLPEEGLKFMVYLQKENIIDESGMPKERFSAEFPKEGPSILRIQQVVRGDSAAYFCASSPRLGLAGATGELFFGEGSRLTVL.

In its sample, this clone was seen a few times. This chain joins TRBV11-2 and TRBJ2-2; D remains unclear. CDR1 is SGHAT, CDR2 FQNNGV, per germline. This CDR3 comprises 16 residues. Trimming took 1 base from V and 0 from J, leaving 9 bases between them. This CDR3 reads CASSLGTPANTGELFF. CDR3 sequence (DNA): TGTGCCAGCAGCTTAGGCACCCCGGCGAACACCGGGGAGCTGTTTTTT.

In DNA form, the CDR3 reads TGTGCCAGCAGCTTGGACAGGGGCAGGAGTGAGCAGTTCTTC. Protein sequence: CASSLDRGRSEQFF. The gene calls are TRBV5-5 and TRBJ2-1; the match to TRBD1 covers 7 bases. Germline V CDR1 and CDR2: SGHKS, YYEKEE (reference sequence). The CDR3 length is 14 residues. The J segment lost 9 bases and the V segment lost 0 bases, leaving 6 bases of the junction unmatched.

The chain employs TRBV7-8 and TRBJ2-5, with 7 bases matching TRBD2. CDR1 SGHVS and CDR2 FQNEAQ come from the germline V gene. V lost 6 bases to trimming and J lost 4 bases; unmatched junction nucleotides: 11. The length of the CDR3 is 15 residues. The CDR3 DNA sequence: TGTGCCAGCAGAATCTCCCCAACTAGCGTAGAGACCCAGTACTTC. As protein: CASRISPTSVETQYF.

This sequence joins TRBV11-2 and TRBJ1-2; the match to TRBD1 covers 9 bases. In germline, CDR1 is SGHAT, CDR2 FQNNGV. Unmatched junction bases numbered 10, after V lost 7 bases and J lost 4 bases. The length of the CDR3 is 15 residues. The CDR3 nucleotides are TGTGCCAGCACCAGGAGGACAGGGGAAGGCTATGGCTACACCTTC. Translating gives CASTRRTGEGYGYTF. The whole variable domain, filled in from reference TRBV11-2 and TRBJ1-2, reads EAGVAQSPRYKIIEKRQSVAFWCNPISGHATLYWYQQILGQGPKLLIQFQNNGVVDDSQLPKDRFSAERLKGVDSTLKIQPAKLEDSAVYLCASTRRTGEGYGYTFGSGTRLTVV.

The chain couples TRBV19 to TRBJ1-1, with 7 bases aligning to TRBD1. Per germline, CDR1 LNHDA and CDR2 SQIVND (reference sequence). The CDR3 totals 15 residues. With V trimmed by 4 bases and J by 1 base, 6 bases remained unmatched. CDR3 sequence (DNA): TGTGCCAGTAGTAGAGGGACAGCTCAGAACACTGAAGCTTTCTTT. Protein: CASSRGTAQNTEAFF.

Regarding this clone: Other DNA sequences of this sample code for an identical CDR3. J is TRBJ1-1 and V is TRBV3-1 (or the pseudogene TRBV3-2); unclear D gene. Trimming shortened V by 3 bases and J by 2 bases, and 7 bases separated the two germline ends. The CDR3 contains 13 residues. The germline V gene encodes CDR1 LGHDT and CDR2 YNNKEL (reference sequence). The CDR3 DNA follows: TGTGCCAGCAGCCAGGTCAGAAACACTGAAGCTTTCTTT. Protein sequence: CASSQVRNTEAFF.

The chain joins TRBV3-1 (or the pseudogene TRBV3-2) to TRBJ1-4, with D possibly being TRBD1 (5 bases). The ends were cut back, 5 bases at V and 2 bases at J, with 15 bases in the middle. The CDR3 spans 16 residues. Germline loops: CDR1 LGHDT, CDR2 YNNKEL (reference sequence). CDR3 coding DNA: TGTGCCAGCAGCGCGCATGGGGGGGGGACTAATGAAAAACTGTTTTTT. Amino acids: CASSAHGGGTNEKLFF.

The chain employs TRBV6-2 or TRBV6-3 and TRBJ2-1, with D unclear. Germline CDR1 reads MNHEY; CDR2 reads SVGEGT. V was cut by 1 base and J by 8 bases, with 6 bases left in between. CDR3 length: 12 amino acids. The CDR3 DNA reads as TGTGCCAGCAGTTACTTCCCGGATGAGCAGTTCTTC. It specifies CASSYFPDEQFF.

The chain employs TRBV5-1 and TRBJ1-6, with D maybe TRBD1 (5 bases). Trimming stripped 4 bases from V and 5 bases from J, with 16 bases between. From germline, CDR1 is SGHRS and CDR2 YFSETQ. There are 16 residues in the CDR3. The CDR3 sequence is CASSTSGPLDNSPLHF. Here the CDR3 DNA reads TGCGCCAGCAGCACCTCAGGGCCTCTCGATAATTCACCCCTCCACTTT.

This clone was counted between two and nine times. This sequence joins TRBV6-2 or TRBV6-3 and TRBJ1-2; D possibly corresponds to TRBD1 (5 bases). Germline V gives CDR1 MNHEY, CDR2 SVGEGT. V was pared by 5 bases and J by 4 bases, with 11 bases between. CDR3 size: 13 residues. In nucleotides, the CDR3 is TGTGCCAGCAGTCCCGACAGAACCTATGGCTACACCTTC. Residues: CASSPDRTYGYTF.

CDR3 residues: CASSSRDSSYEQYF. The CDR3 coding sequence is TGTGCCAGCAGCTCACGGGACAGTTCCTACGAGCAGTACTTC. V gene TRBV7-6 combines with J gene TRBJ2-7; TRBD1 matches 7 bases. This CDR3 has 14 amino acids. The trim removed 4 bases at V and 1 base at J, leaving 4 bases unmatched. Germline CDR1 is SGHVS and CDR2 is FNYEAQ. Full variable domain (missing parts from reference TRBV7-6 and TRBJ2-7): GAGVSQSPRYKVTKRGQDVALRCDPISGHVSLYWYRQALGQGPEFLTYFNYEAQQDKSGLPNDRFSAERPEGSISTLTIQRTEQRDSAMYRCASSSRDSSYEQYFGPGTRLTVT.

The table lists this clone with a count of one. This chain connects TRBV5-4 to TRBJ2-3; 8 bases are shared with TRBD2. The V and J ends lost 4 bases and 6 bases, in that order; junction bases with no gene match: 7. The germline V gene encodes CDR1 SGHNT and CDR2 YYREEE (reference sequence). The CDR3 spans 14 residues. CDR3 nucleotide sequence: TGTGCCAGCAGCCCCAGGACTAGCAAGGATACGCAGTATTTT. Translating gives CASSPRTSKDTQYF.

This clone turned up a few times. The chain joins TRBV14 to TRBJ1-6; 9 bases are a match to TRBD1. From germline, CDR1 is SGHDN and CDR2 FVKESK. The V gene end was trimmed by 4 bases and the J gene end by 8 bases; junction bases not matched to a gene: 3. There are 14 residues in the CDR3. The CDR3 DNA reads as TGTGCCAGCAGCCTTGGGACAGGGCATTCACCCCTCCACTTT. Protein sequence: CASSLGTGHSPLHF.

This clone has just a few counts. Other DNA sequences of this sample code for an identical CDR3. This chain uses TRBV12-3 or TRBV12-4 with TRBJ1-5; D might be TRBD1 (6 bases). With 8 bases removed from V and 1 base from J, the gap between germline ends came to 9 bases. The CDR3 loop spans 13 amino acids. The CDR3 coding sequence is TGTGCCAGCCGAACAGGGAGCAATCAGCCCCAGCATTTT. Amino acid sequence: CASRTGSNQPQHF.

The chain recombines TRBV21-1 with TRBJ1-5. TRBV21-1 is a known pseudogene. The CDR3 loop spans 16 amino acids. The CDR3 here is CASSTSTADSNQPQHF. Here the CDR3 DNA reads TGTGCCAGCAGTACCTCGACCGCGGATAGCAATCAGCCCCAGCATTTT.

The chain has TRBV11-2 and TRBJ1-6; D uncertain. There are 15 residues in the CDR3. Germline loops: CDR1 SGHAT, CDR2 FQNNGV. V was cut by 0 bases and J by 6 bases, with 9 bases left in between. CDR3 DNA: TGTGCCAGCAGCTTAGATCCCGGTTTTAATTCACCCCTCCACTTT. Protein: CASSLDPGFNSPLHF. The entire variable domain, with the rest obtained from reference TRBV11-2 and TRBJ1-6, is as follows: EAGVAQSPRYKIIEKRQSVAFWCNPISGHATLYWYQQILGQGPKLLIQFQNNGVVDDSQLPKDRFSAERLKGVDSTLKIQPAKLEDSAVYLCASSLDPGFNSPLHFGNGTRLTVT.